These T cell receptor beta chains were read from a single sample in a study of T cell clonotyping in hematopoietic cell transplantation. Sequencing used immunoSEQ multiplex PCR; TCRdb keeps in-frame clones, though not all of them. The data contain about 12,000 clones, approximately 92% of them singletons. The sequenced sample consisted of peripheral blood mononuclear cells. These receptors all come from a human donor who either received an allogeneic hematopoietic cell transplant for a myeloid malignancy or was a related donor (not recorded which). Some clones in this sample may be carry-over from other donors' samples. The CDR3 runs from the conserved cysteine through the conserved F or W. Each record gives: J gene, clone size, V gene, D gene, CDR3 protein. A D gene is named only where the DNA matches it firmly. Rows give clone size only sometimes, using once, few, many, or a class for an expanded clone.

>TRBJ1-1|NA|TRBV6-5|TRBD1
CASSYRDRGMNTEAFF
>TRBJ1-2|NA|TRBV7-9|NA
CASSQGGAIGYTF
>TRBJ2-7|NA|TRBV5-5|TRBD2
CASSPWTSGSAYEQYF
>TRBJ2-2|NA|TRBV6-4|NA
CASSDSPGGAGELFF
>TRBJ2-7|NA|TRBV10-3|NA
CAISDTDSAYEQYF
>TRBJ1-5|NA|TRBV10-3|NA
CAISDGKANNQPQHF
>TRBJ2-1|NA|TRBV9|TRBD2
CASSVDPSGGLNEQFF
>TRBJ1-2|NA|TRBV29-1|TRBD1
CSVQTGGNYGYTF
>TRBJ1-1|NA|TRBV7-8|NA
CASSLSQGTEAFF
>TRBJ2-2|once|TRBV10-1|NA
CASSELLGGGKNTGELFF
>TRBJ1-6|once|TRBV9|NA
CASSIGTSPLHF
>TRBJ2-7|NA|TRBV5-1|NA
CASSLEASAYEQYF
>TRBJ1-1|NA|TRBV7-9|NA
CASSLAAGANTEAFF
>TRBJ1-5|NA|TRBV15|NA
CATSRVGFRGNQPQHF
>TRBJ2-7|NA|TRBV19|NA
CASSIASGGQTYEQYF
>TRBJ2-3|NA|TRBV14|TRBD2
CASSLRGGSSTDTQYF
>TRBJ1-2|large|TRBV15|NA
CATSRDKGTDYGYTF